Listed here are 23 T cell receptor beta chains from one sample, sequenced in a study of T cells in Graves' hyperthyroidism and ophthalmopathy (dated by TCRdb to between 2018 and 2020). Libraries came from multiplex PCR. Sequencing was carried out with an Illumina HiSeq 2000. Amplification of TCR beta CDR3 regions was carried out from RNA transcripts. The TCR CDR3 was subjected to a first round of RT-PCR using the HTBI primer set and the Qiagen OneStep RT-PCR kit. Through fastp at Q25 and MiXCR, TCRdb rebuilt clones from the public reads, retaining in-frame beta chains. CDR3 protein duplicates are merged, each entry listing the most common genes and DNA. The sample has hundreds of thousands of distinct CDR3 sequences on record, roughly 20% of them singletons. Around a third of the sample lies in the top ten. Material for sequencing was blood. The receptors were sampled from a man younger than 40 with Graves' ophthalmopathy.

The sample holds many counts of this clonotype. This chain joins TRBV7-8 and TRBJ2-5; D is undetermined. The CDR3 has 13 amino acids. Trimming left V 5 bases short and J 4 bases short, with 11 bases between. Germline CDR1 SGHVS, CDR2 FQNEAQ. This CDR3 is CASSHRIGETQYF. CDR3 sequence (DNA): TGTGCCAGCAGCCACCGGATTGGAGAGACCCAGTACTTC.

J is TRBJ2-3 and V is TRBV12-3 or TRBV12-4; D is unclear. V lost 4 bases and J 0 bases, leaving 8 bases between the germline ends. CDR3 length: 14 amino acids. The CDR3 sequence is CASSWAGSTDTQYF. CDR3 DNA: TGTGCCAGCAGTTGGGCCGGTAGCACAGATACGCAGTATTTT.

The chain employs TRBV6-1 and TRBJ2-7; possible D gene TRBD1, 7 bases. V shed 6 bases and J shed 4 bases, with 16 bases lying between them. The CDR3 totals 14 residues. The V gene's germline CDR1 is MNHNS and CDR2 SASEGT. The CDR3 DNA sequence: TGTGCCAGCAGCAGGGGGGCTCTAGCTTACGAGCAGTACTTC. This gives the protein CASSRGALAYEQYF.

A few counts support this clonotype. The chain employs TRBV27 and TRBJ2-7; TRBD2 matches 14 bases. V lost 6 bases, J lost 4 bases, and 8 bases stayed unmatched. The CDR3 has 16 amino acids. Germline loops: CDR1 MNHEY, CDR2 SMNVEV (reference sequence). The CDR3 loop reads CASSYGTSGSSYEQYF. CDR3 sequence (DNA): TGTGCCAGCAGCTACGGGACTAGCGGGAGTAGTTACGAGCAGTACTTC.

The CDR3 region has the DNA TGTGCCATCAGTTCACGCCGGGACAACCAAGAGACCCAGTACTTC. It is translated as CAISSRRDNQETQYF. The V call is TRBV10-3, the J call TRBJ2-5; the D gene is possibly TRBD1 (6 bases). The CDR3 spans 15 residues. Trimming took off 5 bases at V and 0 bases at J, with 13 bases between the two ends. Germline CDR1 ENHRY, CDR2 SYGVKD.

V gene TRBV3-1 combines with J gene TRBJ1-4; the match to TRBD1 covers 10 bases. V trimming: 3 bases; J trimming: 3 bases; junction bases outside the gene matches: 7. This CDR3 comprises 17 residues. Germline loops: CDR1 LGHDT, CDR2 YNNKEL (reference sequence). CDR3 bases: TGTGCCAGCAGCCACCGACAGGGGGCTAATTCTAATGAAAAACTGTTTTTT. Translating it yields CASSHRQGANSNEKLFF.

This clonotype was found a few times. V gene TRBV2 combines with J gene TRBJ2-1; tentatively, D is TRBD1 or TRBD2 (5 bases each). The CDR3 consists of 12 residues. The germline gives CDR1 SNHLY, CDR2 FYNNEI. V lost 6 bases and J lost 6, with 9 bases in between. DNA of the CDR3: TGTGCCAGCAGGACGGGACGCAATGAGCAGTTCTTC. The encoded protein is CASRTGRNEQFF.

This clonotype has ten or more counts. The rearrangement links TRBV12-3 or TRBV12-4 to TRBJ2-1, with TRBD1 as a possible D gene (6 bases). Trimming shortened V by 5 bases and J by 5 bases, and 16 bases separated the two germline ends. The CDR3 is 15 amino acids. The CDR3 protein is CASSKGTYGDNEQFF. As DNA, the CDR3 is TGTGCCAGCAGTAAAGGGACATATGGGGACAATGAGCAGTTCTTC.

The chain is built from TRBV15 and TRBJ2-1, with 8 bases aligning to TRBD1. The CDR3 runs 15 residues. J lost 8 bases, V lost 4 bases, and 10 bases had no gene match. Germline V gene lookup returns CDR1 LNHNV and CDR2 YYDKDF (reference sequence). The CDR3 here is CATSTGRTGNHEQFF. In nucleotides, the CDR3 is TGTGCCACCAGCACGGGGAGGACAGGGAATCATGAGCAGTTCTTC.

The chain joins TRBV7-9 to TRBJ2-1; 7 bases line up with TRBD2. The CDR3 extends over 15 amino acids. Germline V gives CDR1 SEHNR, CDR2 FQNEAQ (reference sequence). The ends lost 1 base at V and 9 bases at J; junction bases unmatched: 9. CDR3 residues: CASSLVATSGGEQFF. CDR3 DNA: TGTGCCAGCAGCTTAGTTGCGACCTCGGGGGGTGAGCAGTTCTTC.

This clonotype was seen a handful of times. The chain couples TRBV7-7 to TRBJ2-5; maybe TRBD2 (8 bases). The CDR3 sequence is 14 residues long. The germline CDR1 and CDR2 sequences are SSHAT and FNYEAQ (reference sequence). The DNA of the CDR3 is TGTGCTAGTAATAGCGGGACAGCTCAAGAGACCCAGTACTTC. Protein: CASNSGTAQETQYF.

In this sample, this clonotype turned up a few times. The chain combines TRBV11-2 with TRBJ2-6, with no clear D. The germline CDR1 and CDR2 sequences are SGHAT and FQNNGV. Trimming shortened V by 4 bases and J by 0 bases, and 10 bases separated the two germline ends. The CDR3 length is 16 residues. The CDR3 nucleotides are TGTGCCAGCAGCTCAATAGGTACCTCTGGGGCCAACGTCCTGACTTTC. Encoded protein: CASSSIGTSGANVLTF.

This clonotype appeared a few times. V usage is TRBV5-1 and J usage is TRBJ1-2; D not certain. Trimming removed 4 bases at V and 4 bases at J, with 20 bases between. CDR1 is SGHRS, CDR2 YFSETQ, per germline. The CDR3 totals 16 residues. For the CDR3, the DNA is TGCGCCAGCAGCCATACTTCTGACGGAAGATCCTATGGCTACACCTTC. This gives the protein CASSHTSDGRSYGYTF.

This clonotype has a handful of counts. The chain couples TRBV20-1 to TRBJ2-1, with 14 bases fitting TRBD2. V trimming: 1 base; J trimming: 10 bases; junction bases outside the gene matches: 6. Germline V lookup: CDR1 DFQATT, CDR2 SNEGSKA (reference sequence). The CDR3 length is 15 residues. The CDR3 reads CSARATSGRAGEQFF. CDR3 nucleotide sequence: TGCAGTGCTAGAGCGACTAGCGGGAGGGCCGGGGAGCAGTTCTTC.

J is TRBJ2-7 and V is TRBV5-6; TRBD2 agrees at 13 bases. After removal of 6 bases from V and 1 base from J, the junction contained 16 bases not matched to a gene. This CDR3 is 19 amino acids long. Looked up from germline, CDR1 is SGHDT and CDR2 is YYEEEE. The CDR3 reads CASTRGLAGYIMGSYEQYF. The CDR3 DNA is TGTGCCAGCACCCGGGGACTAGCGGGGTACATAATGGGGTCCTACGAGCAGTACTTC. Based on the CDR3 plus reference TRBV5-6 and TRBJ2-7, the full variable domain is DAGVTQSPTHLIKTRGQQVTLRCSPKSGHDTVSWYQQALGQGPQFIFQYYEEEERQRGNFPDRFSGHQFPNYSSELNVNALLLGDSALYLCASTRGLAGYIMGSYEQYFGPGTRLTVT.

The CDR3 spells CSARDRAENYEQYF. The CDR3 DNA reads as TGCAGTGCTAGAGATCGGGCGGAGAACTACGAGCAGTACTTC. This chain uses TRBV20-1 with TRBJ2-7, with D uncertain. V lost 0 bases and J 3 bases, leaving 12 bases between the germline ends. The CDR3 consists of 14 residues. CDR1 is DFQATT, CDR2 SNEGSKA, per germline (reference sequence).

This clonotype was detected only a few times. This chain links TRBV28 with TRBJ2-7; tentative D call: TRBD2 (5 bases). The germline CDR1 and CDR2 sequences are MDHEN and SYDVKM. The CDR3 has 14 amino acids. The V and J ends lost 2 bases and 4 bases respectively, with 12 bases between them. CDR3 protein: CASSLALVGYEQYF. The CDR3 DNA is TGTGCCAGCAGTTTAGCACTAGTAGGGTACGAGCAGTACTTC.

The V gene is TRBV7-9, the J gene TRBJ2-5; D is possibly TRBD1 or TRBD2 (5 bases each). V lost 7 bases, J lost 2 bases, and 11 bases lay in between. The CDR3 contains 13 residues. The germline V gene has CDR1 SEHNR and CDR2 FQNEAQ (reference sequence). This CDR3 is CASISGRQETQYF. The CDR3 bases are TGTGCCAGCATATCGGGACGGCAAGAGACCCAGTACTTC.

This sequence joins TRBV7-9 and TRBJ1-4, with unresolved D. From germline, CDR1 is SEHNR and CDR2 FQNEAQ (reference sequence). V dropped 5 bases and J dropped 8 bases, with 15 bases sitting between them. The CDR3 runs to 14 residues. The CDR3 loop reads CASSQAVGREKLFF. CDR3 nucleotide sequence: TGTGCCAGCAGCCAAGCGGTAGGGCGGGAAAAACTGTTTTTT.

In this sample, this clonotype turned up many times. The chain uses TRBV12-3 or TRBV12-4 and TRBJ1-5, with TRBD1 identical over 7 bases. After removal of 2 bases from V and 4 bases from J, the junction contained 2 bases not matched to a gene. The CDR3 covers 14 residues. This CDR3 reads CASSLRGLNQPQHF. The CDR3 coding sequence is TGTGCCAGCAGTTTAAGGGGGCTGAATCAGCCCCAGCATTTT.

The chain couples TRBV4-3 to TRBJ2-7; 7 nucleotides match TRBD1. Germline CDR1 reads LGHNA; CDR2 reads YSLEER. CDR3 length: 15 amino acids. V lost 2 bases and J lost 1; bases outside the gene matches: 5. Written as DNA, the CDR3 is TGCGCCAGCAGCCAATCGACAGGGCTTTCCTACGAGCAGTACTTC. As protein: CASSQSTGLSYEQYF.

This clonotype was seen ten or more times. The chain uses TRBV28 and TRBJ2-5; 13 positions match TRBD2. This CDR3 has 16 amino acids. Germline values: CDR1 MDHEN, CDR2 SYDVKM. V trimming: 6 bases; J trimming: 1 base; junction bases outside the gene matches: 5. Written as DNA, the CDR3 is TGTGCCAGCAGGCAACTAGCGGGAGGGCCCCAAGAGACCCAGTACTTC. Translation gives CASRQLAGGPQETQYF.

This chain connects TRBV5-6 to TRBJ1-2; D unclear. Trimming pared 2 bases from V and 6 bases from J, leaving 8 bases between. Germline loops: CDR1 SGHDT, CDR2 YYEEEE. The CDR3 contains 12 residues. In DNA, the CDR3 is TGTGCCAGCAGCTTTCCGTCAGATGGCTACACCTTC. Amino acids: CASSFPSDGYTF. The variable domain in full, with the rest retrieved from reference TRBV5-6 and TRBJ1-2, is DAGVTQSPTHLIKTRGQQVTLRCSPKSGHDTVSWYQQALGQGPQFIFQYYEEEERQRGNFPDRFSGHQFPNYSSELNVNALLLGDSALYLCASSFPSDGYTFGSGTRLTVV.